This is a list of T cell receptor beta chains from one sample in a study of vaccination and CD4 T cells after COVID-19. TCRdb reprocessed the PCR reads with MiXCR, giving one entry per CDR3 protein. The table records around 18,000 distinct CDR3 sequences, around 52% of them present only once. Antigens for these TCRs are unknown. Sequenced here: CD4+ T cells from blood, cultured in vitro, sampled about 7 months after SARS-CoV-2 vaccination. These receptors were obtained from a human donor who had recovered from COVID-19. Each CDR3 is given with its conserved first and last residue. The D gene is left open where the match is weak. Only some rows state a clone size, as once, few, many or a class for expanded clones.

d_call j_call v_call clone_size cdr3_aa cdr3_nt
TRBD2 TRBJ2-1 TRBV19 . CASSILAGYNEQFF TGTGCCAGTAGTATCCTAGCGGGGTACAATGAGCAGTTCTTC
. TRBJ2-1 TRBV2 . CASTTTGSRAFF TGTGCCAGCACCACAACAGGGTCCCGTGCGTTCTTC
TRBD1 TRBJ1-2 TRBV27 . CASSLSVDRGHYGYTF TGTGCCAGCAGTTTGAGCGTCGACAGGGGGCACTATGGCTACACCTTC
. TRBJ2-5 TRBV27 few CASSFGQAGETQYF TGTGCCAGCAGTTTCGGACAAGCGGGAGAGACCCAGTACTTC
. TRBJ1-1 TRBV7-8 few CASSLDVTTAFF TGTGCCAGCAGCTTAGATGTAACGACGGCTTTCTTT
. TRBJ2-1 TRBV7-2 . CASRGDRYNEQFF TGTGCCAGCAGAGGGGACCGATACAATGAGCAGTTCTTC
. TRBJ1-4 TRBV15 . CATSRDTAWDEKLFF TGTGCCACCAGCAGAGATACCGCTTGGGATGAAAAACTGTTTTTT
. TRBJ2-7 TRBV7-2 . CASSLAGAGNEQYF TGTGCCAGCAGCTTAGCGGGAGCTGGAAACGAGCAGTACTTC
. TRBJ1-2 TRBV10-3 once CAISSGWGQSCTF TGTGCCATCAGCTCTGGCTGGGGTCAGTCCTGCACCTTC
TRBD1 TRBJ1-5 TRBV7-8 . CASSDSVVRGRSISNQPQHF TGTGCCAGCAGCGACAGTGTCGTCAGGGGGCGTTCAATCAGCAATCAGCCCCAGCATTTT
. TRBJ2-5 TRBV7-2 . CASSSGPRETQYF TGTGCCAGCAGCTCGGGACCCCGGGAGACCCAGTACTTC
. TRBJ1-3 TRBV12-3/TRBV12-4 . CASRGTGGNTIYF TGTGCCAGCAGAGGGACGGGTGGAAACACCATATATTTT
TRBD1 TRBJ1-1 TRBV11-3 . CASSLTQGRGTEAFF TGTGCCAGCAGCTTAACACAGGGGAGAGGGACTGAAGCTTTCTTT
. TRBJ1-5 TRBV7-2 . CASSLGRVGNQPQHF TGTGCCAGCAGCTTAGGAAGGGTCGGCAATCAGCCCCAGCATTTT
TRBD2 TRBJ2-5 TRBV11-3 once CASSLTSGAALQYF TGTGCCAGCAGCTTGACTAGCGGGGCCGCACTACAGTACTTC
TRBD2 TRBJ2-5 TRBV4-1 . CASSLTPGLEIETQYF TGCGCCAGCAGCCTCACCCCGGGACTAGAAATAGAGACCCAGTACTTC
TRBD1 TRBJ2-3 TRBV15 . CATSLKIQGAFADTQYF TGTGCCACCAGCTTAAAGATACAGGGGGCCTTTGCAGATACGCAGTATTTT
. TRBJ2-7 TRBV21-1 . CASSAPRPEDRGLVEQYF TGTGCCAGCAGCGCTCCTCGCCCGGAGGACAGGGGTTTGGTCGAGCAGTACTTC
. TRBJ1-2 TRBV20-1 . CSAQRHSGAPGYTF TGCAGTGCTCAACGACACTCAGGGGCCCCCGGCTACACCTTC
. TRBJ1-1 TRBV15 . CATSREVEANTEAFF TGTGCCACCAGCAGAGAGGTTGAGGCCAACACTGAAGCTTTCTTT
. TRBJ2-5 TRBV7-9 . CASSRTGGGETQYF TGTGCCAGCAGCAGAACAGGGGGGGGAGAGACCCAGTACTTC
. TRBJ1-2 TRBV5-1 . CASTTTVIAADGYTF TGCGCCAGCACGACGACAGTCATAGCAGCTGATGGCTACACCTTC
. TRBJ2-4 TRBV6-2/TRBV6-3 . CASRNNHRDQYF TGTGCCAGCAGAAATAATCACAGGGATCAGTACTTC
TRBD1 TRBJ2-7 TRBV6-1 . CASIGTYRDRGHEQYF TGTGCCAGCATTGGGACATACCGGGACAGGGGGCACGAGCAGTACTTC
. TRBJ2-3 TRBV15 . CATSRAQRGDTQYF TGTGCCACCAGCAGAGCCCAGAGGGGAGATACGCAGTATTTT
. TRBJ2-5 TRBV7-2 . CASSVYQETQYF TGTGCCAGCTCGGTTTACCAAGAGACCCAGTACTTC
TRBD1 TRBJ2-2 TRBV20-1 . CSAPGDSTGELFF TGCAGTGCTCCCGGGGACAGCACCGGGGAGCTGTTTTTT
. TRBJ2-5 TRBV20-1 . CSAGTQARQETQYF TGCAGTGCTGGAACACAGGCCCGACAAGAGACCCAGTACTTC
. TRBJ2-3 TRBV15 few CATSPRLSTDTQYF TGTGCCACCAGCCCCCGATTGAGCACAGATACGCAGTATTTT
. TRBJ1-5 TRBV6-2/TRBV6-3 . CASSYGGSDQPQHF TGTGCCAGCAGTTACGGTGGGAGCGATCAGCCCCAGCATTTT
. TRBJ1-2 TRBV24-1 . CATSDPFHGGYTF TGTGCCACCAGTGATCCCTTCCATGGTGGCTACACCTTC
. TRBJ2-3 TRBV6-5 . CASSLLWSEDTQYF TGTGCCAGCAGTTTGCTTTGGTCTGAAGATACGCAGTATTTT
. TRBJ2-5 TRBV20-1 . CSVSRQGRETQYF TGCAGCGTGTCAAGGCAGGGTCGGGAGACCCAGTACTTC
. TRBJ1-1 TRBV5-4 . CASSLGGSTEAFF TGTGCCAGCAGCTTGGGTGGCAGCACTGAAGCTTTCTTT
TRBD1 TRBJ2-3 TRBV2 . CASSERTGAQYF TGTGCCAGCAGTGAACGTACAGGGGCGCAGTATTTT
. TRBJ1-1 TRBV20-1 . CSAPPRTGNTEAFF TGCAGTGCCCCCCCGCGGACGGGGAACACTGAAGCTTTCTTT
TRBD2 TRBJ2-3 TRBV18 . CASSLLAESSTDTQYF TGTGCCAGCTCACTTCTAGCGGAGTCTAGCACAGATACGCAGTATTTT
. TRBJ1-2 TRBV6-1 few CASRDRDINYGYTF TGTGCCAGCAGGGACCGGGACATTAACTATGGCTACACCTTC
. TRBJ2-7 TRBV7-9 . CASSLVGRSYEQYF TGTGCCAGCAGCTTAGTTGGGAGATCCTACGAGCAGTACTTC
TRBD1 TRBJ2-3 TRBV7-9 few CASSQGQGAYTDTQYF TGTGCCAGCAGCCAGGGACAGGGGGCGTACACAGATACGCAGTATTTT
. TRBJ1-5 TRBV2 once CASRGWGNQPQHF TGTGCCAGCAGGGGGTGGGGCAATCAGCCCCAGCATTTT
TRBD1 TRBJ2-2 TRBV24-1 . CATSDGDRVGTGELFF TGTGCCACCAGTGATGGGGACAGGGTGGGCACCGGGGAGCTGTTTTTT